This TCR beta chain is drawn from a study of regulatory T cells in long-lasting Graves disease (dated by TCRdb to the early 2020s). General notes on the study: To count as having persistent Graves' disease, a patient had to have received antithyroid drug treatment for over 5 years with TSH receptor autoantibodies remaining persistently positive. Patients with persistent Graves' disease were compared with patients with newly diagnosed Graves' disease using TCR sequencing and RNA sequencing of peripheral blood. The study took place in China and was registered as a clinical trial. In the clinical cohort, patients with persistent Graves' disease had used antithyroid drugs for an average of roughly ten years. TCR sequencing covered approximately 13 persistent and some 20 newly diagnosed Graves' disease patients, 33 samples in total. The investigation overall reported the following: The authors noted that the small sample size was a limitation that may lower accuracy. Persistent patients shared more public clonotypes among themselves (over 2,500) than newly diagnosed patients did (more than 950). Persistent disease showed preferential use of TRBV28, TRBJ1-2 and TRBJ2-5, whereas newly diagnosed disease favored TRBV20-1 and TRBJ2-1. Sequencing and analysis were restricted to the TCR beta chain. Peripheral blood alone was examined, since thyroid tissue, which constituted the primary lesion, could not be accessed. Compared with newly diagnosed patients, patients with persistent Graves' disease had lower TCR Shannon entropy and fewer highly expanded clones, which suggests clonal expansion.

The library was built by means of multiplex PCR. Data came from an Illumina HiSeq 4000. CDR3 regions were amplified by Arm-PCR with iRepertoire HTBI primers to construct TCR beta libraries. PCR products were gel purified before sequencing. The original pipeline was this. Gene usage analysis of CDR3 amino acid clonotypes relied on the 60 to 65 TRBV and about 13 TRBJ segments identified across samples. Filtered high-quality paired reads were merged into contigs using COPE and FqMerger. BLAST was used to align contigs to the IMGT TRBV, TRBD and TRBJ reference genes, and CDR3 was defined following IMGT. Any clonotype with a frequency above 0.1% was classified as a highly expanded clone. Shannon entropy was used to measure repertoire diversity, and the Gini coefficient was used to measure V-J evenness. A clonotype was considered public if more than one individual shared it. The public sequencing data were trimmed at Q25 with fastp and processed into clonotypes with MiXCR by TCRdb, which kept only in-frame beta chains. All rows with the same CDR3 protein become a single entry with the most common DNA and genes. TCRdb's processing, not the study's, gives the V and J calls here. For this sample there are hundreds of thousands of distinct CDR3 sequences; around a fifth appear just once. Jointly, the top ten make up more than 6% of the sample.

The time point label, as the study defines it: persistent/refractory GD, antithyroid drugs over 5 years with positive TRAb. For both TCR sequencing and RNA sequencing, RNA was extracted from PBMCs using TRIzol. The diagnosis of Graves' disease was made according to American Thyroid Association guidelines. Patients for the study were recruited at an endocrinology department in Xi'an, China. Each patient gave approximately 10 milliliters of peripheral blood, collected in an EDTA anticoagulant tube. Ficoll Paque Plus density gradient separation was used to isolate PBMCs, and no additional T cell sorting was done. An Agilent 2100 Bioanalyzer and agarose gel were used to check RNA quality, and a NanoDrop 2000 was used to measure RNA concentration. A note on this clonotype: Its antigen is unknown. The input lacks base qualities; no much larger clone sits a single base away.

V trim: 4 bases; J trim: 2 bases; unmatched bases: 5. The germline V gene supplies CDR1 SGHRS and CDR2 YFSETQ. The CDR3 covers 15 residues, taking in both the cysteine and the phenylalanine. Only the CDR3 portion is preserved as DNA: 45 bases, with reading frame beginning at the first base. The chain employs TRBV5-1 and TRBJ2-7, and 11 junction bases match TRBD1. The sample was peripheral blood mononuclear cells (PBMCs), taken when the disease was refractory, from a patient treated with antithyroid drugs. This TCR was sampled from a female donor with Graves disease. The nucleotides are TGCGCCAGCAGCGTCGGGACAGGGGGGCCCTACGAGCAGTACTTC. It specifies CASSVGTGGPYEQYF. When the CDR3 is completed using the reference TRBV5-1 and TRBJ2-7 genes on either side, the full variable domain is KAGVTQTPRYLIKTRGQQVTLSCSPISGHRSVSWYQQTPGQGLQFLFEYFSETQRNKGNFPGRFSGRQFSNSRSEMNVSTLELGDSALYLCASSVGTGGPYEQYFGPGTRLTVT.